Below are 17 T cell receptor beta chains sequenced from a single sample in a study of shared clonotypes between healthy human individuals. Here immunoSEQ multiplex PCR was the method, and the copy in TCRdb shows in-frame clones only, minus some. This table holds roughly 300,000 clones, around 87% found once. Sequences were obtained from memory CD8+ T cells sorted from blood. Subset described: CD45RO+ cells pooled with CCR7-negative TemRA cells. The receptors were sampled from a young man in good health.

The chain couples TRBV28 to TRBJ2-7, with 7 bases lining up with TRBD1. The V gene end was trimmed by 7 bases and the J gene end by 2 bases; junction bases not matched to a gene: 5. CDR1 MDHEN and CDR2 SYDVKM come from the germline V gene. CDR3 length equals 13 residues. The CDR3 sequence: CASTTGQTYEQYF. Here the CDR3 DNA reads TGTGCCAGCACCACGGGACAGACCTACGAGCAGTACTTC.

This rearrangement joins TRBV5-1 to TRBJ2-5; weak D call: TRBD1 (5 bases). Germline lookup yields CDR1 SGHRS and CDR2 YFSETQ. This CDR3 comprises 16 residues. V was shortened by 4 bases and J by 5 bases, with 21 bases between the two germline ends. This CDR3 reads CASSGEQGILLETQYF. The CDR3 DNA sequence: TGCGCCAGCAGCGGCGAGCAGGGAATTCTCTTGGAGACCCAGTACTTC.

The rearrangement joins TRBV2 to TRBJ2-6, with D hard to call. V gave up 6 bases and J gave up 4 bases, with 13 bases separating them. Looked up from germline, CDR1 is SNHLY and CDR2 is FYNNEI. The CDR3 spans 15 residues. The CDR3 sequence is CASSDTATGANVLTF. In nucleotides, the CDR3 is TGTGCCAGCAGCGACACGGCTACCGGGGCCAACGTCCTGACTTTC.

This sequence joins TRBV27 and TRBJ2-7; TRBD1 agrees at 9 bases. The V and J ends lost 3 bases and 4 bases, in that order; junction bases with no gene match: 10. Germline loops: CDR1 MNHEY, CDR2 SMNVEV (reference sequence). This CDR3 has 16 residues. The CDR3 DNA sequence: TGTGCCAGCAGTTTCCGGACAGGGGCCCCGATATACGAGCAGTACTTC. This gives the protein CASSFRTGAPIYEQYF.

The rearrangement joins TRBV5-6 to TRBJ1-1; the D gene is possibly TRBD1 (5 bases). V gave up 2 bases and J gave up 0 bases, with 8 bases separating them. This CDR3 is 14 amino acids long. CDR1 is SGHDT, CDR2 YYEEEE, per germline. CDR3 in DNA: TGTGCCAGCAGCTTACTAGGGGTGAACACTGAAGCTTTCTTT. It translates to CASSLLGVNTEAFF. The full variable domain, rest sourced from reference TRBV5-6 and TRBJ1-1, is DAGVTQSPTHLIKTRGQQVTLRCSPKSGHDTVSWYQQALGQGPQFIFQYYEEEERQRGNFPDRFSGHQFPNYSSELNVNALLLGDSALYLCASSLLGVNTEAFFGQGTRLTVV.

This rearrangement joins TRBV9 to TRBJ2-7, with D uncertain. This CDR3 spans 14 amino acids. Per germline, CDR1 SGDLS and CDR2 YYNGEE. Trimming left V 0 bases short and J 1 base short, with 8 bases between. This CDR3 is CASSVDHGSYEQYF. CDR3 sequence (DNA): TGTGCCAGCAGCGTAGATCACGGATCCTACGAGCAGTACTTC.

The chain is built from TRBV6-5 and TRBJ1-5; D gene uncertain. The V end was cut by 6 bases, the J end by 6 bases, with 12 bases between. The germline V gene encodes CDR1 MNHEY and CDR2 SVGAGI. This CDR3 comprises 13 residues. CDR3 DNA: TGTGCCAGCAGATATTCCTGGGGTCAGCCCCAGCATTTT. This sequence encodes CASRYSWGQPQHF.

This clone was counted a single time. The chain joins TRBV5-1 to TRBJ2-7; possibly TRBD1 for D (7 bases). CDR3 length: 15 residues. Germline V gene sequence: CDR1 SGHRS, CDR2 YFSETQ. V shed 0 bases and J shed 3 bases, with 13 bases lying between them. CDR3 protein: CASSLGGGGHYEQYF. DNA for the CDR3: TGCGCCAGCAGCTTGGGTGGAGGGGGCCACTACGAGCAGTACTTC.

This chain connects TRBV4-2 to TRBJ2-7; D not certain. The germline gives CDR1 LGHNA, CDR2 YNFKEQ. The CDR3 has 13 residues. The V end lost 0 bases, the J end lost 7 bases, and 10 bases lay between the germline ends. The DNA for the CDR3 is TGTGCCAGCAGCCAAGACCCCGGGCTTGAGCAGTACTTC. This gives the protein CASSQDPGLEQYF.

The chain employs TRBV4-1 and TRBJ2-1; D is possibly TRBD2 (6 bases). The germline V gene has CDR1 MGHRA and CDR2 YSYEKL. V shed 3 bases and J shed 2 bases, with 11 bases lying between them. This CDR3 is built from 15 residues. The CDR3 DNA sequence: TGCGCCAGCAGCCATGGCGGGGTAACCTACAATGAGCAGTTCTTC. As protein: CASSHGGVTYNEQFF.

This chain links TRBV12-5 with TRBJ1-2, with unresolved D. The CDR3 contains 13 residues. V was clipped by 9 bases and J by 6 bases, with 17 bases between them. Per the germline V gene, CDR1 is LGHNT and CDR2 is FRNRAP. The CDR3 DNA reads TGTGCTAGGATCTCTCCGGATGGGGATGGCTACACCTTC. Translated: CARISPDGDGYTF.

This clone was picked up one time. This sequence joins TRBV25-1 and TRBJ1-2, with D perhaps matching TRBD1 (6 bases). Germline loops: CDR1 MGHDK, CDR2 SYGVNS. This CDR3 contains 14 residues. Trimming left V 2 bases short and J 8 bases short, with 15 bases between. Written as DNA, the CDR3 is TGTGCCAGCAGTGAAGGCGGCGGGGGCTACGGCTACACCTTC. This sequence encodes CASSEGGGGYGYTF.

CDR3 DNA: TGTGCCAGCAGTGGGCTAGCGGGATACAATGAGCAGTTCTTC. It is translated as CASSGLAGYNEQFF. The chain uses TRBV6-1 and TRBJ2-1; 9 nucleotides line up with TRBD2. The CDR3 has 14 amino acids. Germline CDR1 MNHNS, CDR2 SASEGT. V was clipped by 4 bases and J by 4 bases; unmatched bases: 2.

This clone is deemed medium-sized. The chain recombines TRBV5-5 with TRBJ2-7, with 8 positions matching TRBD2. This CDR3 spans 14 amino acids. The V gene end was trimmed by 2 bases and the J gene end by 2 bases; junction bases not matched to a gene: 3. CDR1 is SGHKS, CDR2 YYEKEE, per germline (reference sequence). DNA for the CDR3: TGTGCCAGCAGCTTTGGAGCGGGAGCCTACGAGCAGTACTTC. Protein: CASSFGAGAYEQYF.

The chain has TRBV4-1 and TRBJ1-1; 8 bases agree with TRBD1. Per the germline V gene, CDR1 is MGHRA and CDR2 is YSYEKL. The CDR3 is made up of 20 amino acids. Germline trimming cut 2 bases from V and 0 bases from J; bases unmatched to any gene: 17. The CDR3 spells CASSQSRTGWPLAMNTEAFF. The CDR3 nucleotides are TGCGCCAGCAGCCAAAGCCGGACAGGGTGGCCCTTAGCGATGAACACTGAAGCTTTCTTT.

The V and J genes are TRBV6-5 and TRBJ2-7, with a possible D match to TRBD1 (7 bases). Deletions cut 4 bases from V and 3 bases from J, with 16 bases between. This CDR3 comprises 15 residues. Germline CDR1 and CDR2: MNHEY and SVGAGI. In DNA form, the CDR3 reads TGTGCCAGCAGTTCGGAGGGACAGCGAAACTACGAGCAGTACTTC. Amino acids: CASSSEGQRNYEQYF.

The V gene is TRBV10-3, the J gene TRBJ1-4; possibly TRBD1 for D (5 bases). CDR1 is ENHRY, CDR2 SYGVKD, per germline. Trimming stripped 10 bases from V and 3 bases from J, with 12 bases between. CDR3 size: 13 residues. DNA of the CDR3: TGTGCCACCGCGGACAAGTCTAATGAAAAACTGTTTTTT. Protein sequence: CATADKSNEKLFF.